This TCR beta chain was sequenced in a study of blood T cell repertoires in COVID-19. Study-wide background: Both acute and convalescent COVID-19 samples were obtained from the United States, Italy and Spain. T cells, B-cell-depleted T cells, or PBMCs supplied cDNA or gDNA.

In the source study's methods: Using reference gene primer amplification, nucleated cell counts were estimated. Data came from immunoSEQ multiplex PCR; TCRdb stores just in-frame clones and leaves some out. The DNA was the basis for D and trimming; V, J and clone size are from that table. The table shows around 320,000 clones, with over 90% occurring only once. Participants classified as exposed had met a COVID-19 case within 2 weeks before study entry. Sequencing input: PBMCs or T cells enriched from blood (not recorded which). The TCR comes from a woman aged 30 to 39 who had been exposed to COVID-19.

For the CDR3, the DNA is TGTGCCAGCAGCTCGCCTAGCGGGGGGAGGAATGAGCAGTTCTTC. This codes for CASSSPSGGRNEQFF. The chain carries TRBV7-2 and TRBJ2-1, with TRBD2 matching over 11 bases. Germline CDR1 SGHTA, CDR2 FQGNSA. The CDR3 consists of 15 residues. V gave up 4 bases and J gave up 7 bases; unmatched junction bases: 6.